This T cell receptor (beta chain) was recorded in a study of shared clonotypes between healthy human individuals. V shed 3 bases, J shed 3 bases, and the junction held 5 bases outside the gene matches. The length of the CDR3 is 16 residues. Germline V gene sequence: CDR1 MGHRA, CDR2 YSYEKL. Sequencing was performed with immunoSEQ multiplex PCR; in TCRdb, only in-frame clones are kept and a portion is missing. The sample shows 1.4 million to 1.5 million clones, around 97% of them seen only once. Sequenced: naive CD4+ T cells sorted from blood. Subset defined: CD45RA+ positively selected. The receptor comes from a man younger than 40 in good health. The chain uses TRBV4-1 and TRBJ1-4; 9 bases fit TRBD1. The CDR3 sequence is CASSHRQGGSNEKLFF. Here the CDR3 DNA reads TGCGCCAGCAGCCACCGACAGGGGGGTTCTAATGAAAAACTGTTTTTT.